Below, 2 T cell receptor beta chains from the same sample are listed, as sequenced in a study of T cell responses to AZD1222 COVID-19 vaccine. Generated by immunoSEQ multiplex PCR, the TCRdb table keeps only in-frame clones and is missing some. In the table there are roughly 130,000 clones, around 90% of which are singletons. The specimen comprised peripheral blood, sampled 28 days after the second dose of the MenACWY control vaccine. The receptors shown here come from an adult who received the MenACWY meningococcal vaccine as a control.

This chain links TRBV28 with TRBJ1-3, with D maybe TRBD1 (6 bases). Germline lookup yields CDR1 MDHEN and CDR2 SYDVKM. CDR3 length: 15 residues. Trimming removed 3 bases from V and 2 bases from J, with 11 bases in between. CDR3 residues: CASSLGGVPGNTIYF. The CDR3 DNA is TGTGCCAGCAGTTTGGGGGGCGTCCCTGGAAACACCATATATTTT.

This chain links TRBV19 with TRBJ2-7; 7 positions match TRBD1. The CDR3 covers 15 residues. Germline V lookup: CDR1 LNHDA, CDR2 SQIVND (reference sequence). With 3 bases clipped from V and 0 bases from J, the junction kept 5 bases outside the gene matches. The CDR3 region has the DNA TGTGCCAGTAGTATGACCGACAGGGACTCCTACGAGCAGTACTTC. Protein: CASSMTDRDSYEQYF.